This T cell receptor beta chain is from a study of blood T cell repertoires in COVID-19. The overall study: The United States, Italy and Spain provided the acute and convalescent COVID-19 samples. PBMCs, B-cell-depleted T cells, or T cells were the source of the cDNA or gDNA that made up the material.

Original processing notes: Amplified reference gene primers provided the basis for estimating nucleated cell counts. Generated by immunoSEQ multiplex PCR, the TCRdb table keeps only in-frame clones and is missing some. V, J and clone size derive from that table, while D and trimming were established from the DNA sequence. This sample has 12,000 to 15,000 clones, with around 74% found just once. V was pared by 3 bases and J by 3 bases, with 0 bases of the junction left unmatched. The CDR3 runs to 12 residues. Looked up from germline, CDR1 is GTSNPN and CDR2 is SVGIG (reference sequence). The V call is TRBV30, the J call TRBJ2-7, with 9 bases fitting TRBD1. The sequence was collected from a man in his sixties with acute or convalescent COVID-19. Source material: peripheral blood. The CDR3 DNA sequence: TGTGCCTGGAGGGACAGGGGCTACGAGCAGTACTTC. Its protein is CAWRDRGYEQYF.